The following is a T cell receptor beta chain sequence with its context. The antigen is undetermined. Profiling relied on immunoSEQ multiplex PCR, and the TCRdb table lists in-frame clones only, not all of them. The table records about 34,000 clones, nearly 97% of them present only once. These data come from a study of circulating and synovial CD4+ cells in juvenile arthritis. Study-wide results and caveats: Overlap with synovium rose as more T cells were sequenced.

J lost 3 bases, V lost 6 bases, and 9 bases had no gene match. In germline, CDR1 is SNHLY, CDR2 FYNNEI. CDR3 length equals 15 residues. The chain couples TRBV2 to TRBJ1-1, with 8 positions matching TRBD1. The origin of this receptor is a human donor with juvenile idiopathic arthritis. Source material: CD4+ T cells from blood. The DNA of the CDR3 is TGTGCCAGCAGCTATCGGACAGGGTTGGACACTGAAGCTTTCTTT. It translates to CASSYRTGLDTEAFF.